A single sample gave rise to the 15 T cell receptor beta chains below, sequenced in a study of OX40 agonist ivuxolimab in advanced cancers. The repertoire was sequenced with immunoSEQ multiplex PCR; TCRdb's copy has only in-frame clones and lacks some. This sample has around 69,000 clones, with 85% to 90% found just once. Sample: CD4+ or CD8+ T cells sorted from blood, taken in a trial of the OX40 agonist ivuxolimab. The receptors were gathered from an adult with an advanced solid tumor such as melanoma, head and neck, liver or kidney cancer.

The chain joins TRBV6-1 to TRBJ2-7; 9 bases are shared with TRBD2. The length of the CDR3 is 15 residues. V lost 3 bases, J lost 5 bases, and 8 bases stayed unmatched. The V gene's germline CDR1 is MNHNS and CDR2 SASEGT. Here the CDR3 reads CASSDLSGSNDEQYF. CDR3 sequence (DNA): TGTGCCAGCAGTGACCTTAGCGGGAGTAACGACGAGCAGTACTTC.

CDR3 sequence: CASSRMNTEAFF. CDR3 nucleotides: TGTGCCAGTAGTAGGATGAACACTGAAGCTTTCTTT. This chain joins TRBV19 and TRBJ1-1; no clear D. CDR3 length: 12 amino acids. V lost 4 bases to trimming and J lost 0 bases, with 3 bases between them. Germline loops: CDR1 LNHDA, CDR2 SQIVND (reference sequence).

This clone came up once. The chain combines TRBV4-1 with TRBJ2-7; maybe TRBD1 (6 bases). V was pared by 0 bases and J by 3 bases, with 12 bases between. CDR3 length equals 15 residues. Germline CDR1 reads MGHRA; CDR2 reads YSYEKL. The CDR3 reads CASSQDGTGIYEQYF. The CDR3 coding sequence is TGCGCCAGCAGCCAAGATGGAACAGGGATCTACGAGCAGTACTTC.

The V gene is TRBV7-9, the J gene TRBJ2-1, with TRBD1 matching over 8 bases. The J segment lost 7 bases and the V segment lost 5 bases, leaving 10 bases of the junction unmatched. This CDR3 is built from 15 residues. CDR1 SEHNR and CDR2 FQNEAQ come from the germline V gene (reference sequence). The CDR3 is CASSPGTGGSNEQFF. CDR3 bases: TGTGCCAGCAGCCCGGGAACAGGGGGATCGAATGAGCAGTTCTTC. Drawing the rest from reference TRBV7-9 and TRBJ2-1, the complete variable domain is DTGVSQNPRHKITKRGQNVTFRCDPISEHNRLYWYRQTLGQGPEFLTYFQNEAQLEKSRLLSDRFSAERPKGSFSTLEIQRTEQGDSAMYLCASSPGTGGSNEQFFGPGTRLTVL.

V usage is TRBV27 and J usage is TRBJ1-5; TRBD1 aligns across 9 bases. Germline loops: CDR1 MNHEY, CDR2 SMNVEV (reference sequence). Germline trimming cut 1 base from V and 10 bases from J; bases unmatched to any gene: 11. CDR3 length: 16 amino acids. The CDR3 bases are TGTGCCAGCAGTTTATGGGGTGACAGGGGGTTCATTCCCCAGCATTTT. This gives the protein CASSLWGDRGFIPQHF.

The chain links TRBV2 to TRBJ1-1; perhaps TRBD1 as D (6 bases). Germline V CDR1 and CDR2: SNHLY, FYNNEI. This CDR3 is 12 amino acids long. V gave up 7 bases and J gave up 5 bases, with 11 bases separating them. The CDR3 DNA sequence: TGTGCCAGCATTGTAGGGGGGACTGAAGCTTTCTTT. Protein product: CASIVGGTEAFF.

The chain couples TRBV30 to TRBJ1-2; no reliable D call. Germline V CDR1 and CDR2: GTSNPN, SVGIG (reference sequence). The CDR3 extends over 11 amino acids. Trimming took 2 bases from V and 7 from J, leaving 8 bases between them. The DNA of the CDR3 is TGTGCCTGGAGTTTAGCAGGTGGCTACACCTTC. Translated: CAWSLAGGYTF.

The gene calls are TRBV6-4 and TRBJ1-5, with D tentatively TRBD1 (5 bases). The CDR3 sequence is 15 residues long. V was trimmed by 5 bases and J by 7 bases, leaving 18 bases between them. Per germline, CDR1 MRHNA and CDR2 SNTAGT. In nucleotides, the CDR3 is TGTGCCAGCAGTTACTTGAACGTTCCAGGGCAGCCCCAGCATTTT. Its translation: CASSYLNVPGQPQHF.

For the CDR3, the DNA is TGTGCCAGCAGTTTATATAGCGGGAGGGCCATCGATGAGCAGTTCTTC. It translates to CASSLYSGRAIDEQFF. V gene TRBV28 combines with J gene TRBJ2-1, with 11 bases identical to TRBD2. CDR1 is MDHEN, CDR2 SYDVKM, per germline. CDR3 length: 16 amino acids. J gave up 8 bases and V 1 base, and 7 bases lay outside the gene matches.

The chain couples TRBV4-1 to TRBJ2-7; a weak D match, TRBD1 (5 bases). In germline, CDR1 is MGHRA, CDR2 YSYEKL. CDR3 length: 13 residues. V was shortened by 4 bases and J by 4 bases, with 11 bases between the two germline ends. CDR3: CASSLGASYEQYF. CDR3 DNA: TGCGCCAGCAGCCTTGGGGCCTCGTACGAGCAGTACTTC.

This CDR3 is CASSAAGYGYTF. CDR3 DNA: TGTGCCAGCAGCGCCGCCGGCTATGGCTACACCTTC. The V gene is TRBV16, the J gene TRBJ1-2; D ambiguous. The germline CDR1 and CDR2 sequences are KGHSY and FQNENV. Between the trimmed V and J ends, which lost 5 bases and 4 bases, there was a span of 8 bases. The CDR3 is 12 amino acids.

V gene TRBV5-5 combines with J gene TRBJ1-4; tentatively, D is TRBD1 (5 bases). Trimming shortened V by 2 bases and J by 8 bases, and 13 bases separated the two germline ends. The CDR3 runs to 14 residues. Germline V lookup: CDR1 SGHKS, CDR2 YYEKEE (reference sequence). The CDR3: CASSLEGKGEKLFF. The CDR3 coding sequence is TGTGCCAGCAGCTTAGAGGGAAAGGGGGAAAAACTGTTTTTT. The entire variable domain, with the rest obtained from reference TRBV5-5 and TRBJ1-4, is as follows: DAGVTQSPTHLIKTRGQQVTLRCSPISGHKSVSWYQQVLGQGPQFIFQYYEKEERGRGNFPDRFSARQFPNYSSELNVNALLLGDSALYLCASSLEGKGEKLFFGSGTQLSVL.

This chain links TRBV4-3 with TRBJ1-4; weak D call: TRBD1 (6 bases). Germline CDR1 LGHNA, CDR2 YSLEER. The V gene lost 3 bases and the J gene lost 8 bases, with 19 bases spanning the gap. CDR3 length: 16 residues. The CDR3 DNA follows: TGCGCCAGCAGCCAGGCTACAGGGCAGTTCGACGAAAAACTGTTTTTT. Its protein is CASSQATGQFDEKLFF.

V and J are TRBV19 and TRBJ2-3; TRBD2 matches at 11 bases. V was pared by 7 bases and J by 3 bases, with 6 bases of the junction left unmatched. The CDR3 totals 15 residues. CDR1 is LNHDA, CDR2 SQIVND, per germline (reference sequence). CDR3 residues: CASTPTSGGTDTQYF. CDR3 coding DNA: TGTGCCAGTACCCCCACTAGCGGGGGAACAGATACGCAGTATTTT.

DNA of the CDR3: TGTGCCAGCAGCGTAGCGGAAAGTCCTGTCGAAGTCGATGAGCAGTTCTTC. Translating it yields CASSVAESPVEVDEQFF. The chain employs TRBV9 and TRBJ2-1; D is ambiguous. This CDR3 region has 17 residues. Trimming cost V 0 bases and J 8 bases, with 21 bases left between them. The germline V gene encodes CDR1 SGDLS and CDR2 YYNGEE.